The T cell receptor beta chain under discussion was sequenced for a study of post-analysis software for immune sequencing data. Study-level background: There were relapsing-remitting, secondary progressive and progressive-relapsing multiple sclerosis among the disease courses included. General study findings and limits: Included in a set of five TRBV segments more frequent in patients than controls were TRBV5-6, TRBV5-1 and TRBV20-1. With F measure, samples from one preparation batch clustered together strongly. Controls significantly exceeded multiple sclerosis patients in normalized Chao1 diversity.

The sample holds a few counts of this clonotype. Its antigen remains unidentified. Germline loops: CDR1 SGHAT, CDR2 FQNNGV. Between the trimmed V and J ends, which lost 7 bases and 5 bases, there was a span of 14 bases. This CDR3 is built from 13 residues. The TCR beta cDNA libraries carried unique molecular identifiers. Once 1 to 10 million T cells were used, roughly 500,000 cDNA molecules resulted. MiXCR, applied by TCRdb to the PCR reads, yields one record per CDR3 protein. The sample contains about 540,000 distinct CDR3 sequences, under 40% of which appear only once. The sequenced sample consisted of blood. The TCR was taken from a girl aged 2-17 years with multiple sclerosis. The J gene is TRBJ1-1, the V gene TRBV11-2; D is undetermined. The chain's CDR3 is CASTTPGWTEAFF. Here the CDR3 DNA reads TGTGCCAGCACCACGCCGGGATGGACTGAAGCTTTCTTT. Drawing the rest from reference TRBV11-2 and TRBJ1-1, the complete variable domain is EAGVAQSPRYKIIEKRQSVAFWCNPISGHATLYWYQQILGQGPKLLIQFQNNGVVDDSQLPKDRFSAERLKGVDSTLKIQPAKLEDSAVYLCASTTPGWTEAFFGQGTRLTVV.